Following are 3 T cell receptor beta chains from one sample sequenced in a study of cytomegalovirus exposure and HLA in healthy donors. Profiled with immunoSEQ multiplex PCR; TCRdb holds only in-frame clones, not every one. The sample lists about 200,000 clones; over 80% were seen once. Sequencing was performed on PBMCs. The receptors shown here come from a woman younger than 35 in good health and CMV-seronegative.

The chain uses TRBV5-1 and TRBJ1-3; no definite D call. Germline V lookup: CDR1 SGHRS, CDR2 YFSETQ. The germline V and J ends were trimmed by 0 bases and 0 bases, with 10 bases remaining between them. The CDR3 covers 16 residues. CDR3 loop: CASSLGRSDSGNTIYF. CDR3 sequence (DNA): TGCGCCAGCAGCTTGGGCAGATCCGACTCTGGAAACACCATATATTTT.

The CDR3 region is CASSPLDPSGGQYF. CDR3 coding DNA: TGCGCCAGCAGCCCCCTGGACCCTAGCGGGGGGCAGTATTTT. This sequence joins TRBV4-1 and TRBJ2-3; 10 nucleotides align to TRBD2. With V trimmed by 4 bases and J by 11 bases, 9 bases remained unmatched. The CDR3 runs 14 residues. Looked up from germline, CDR1 is MGHRA and CDR2 is YSYEKL.

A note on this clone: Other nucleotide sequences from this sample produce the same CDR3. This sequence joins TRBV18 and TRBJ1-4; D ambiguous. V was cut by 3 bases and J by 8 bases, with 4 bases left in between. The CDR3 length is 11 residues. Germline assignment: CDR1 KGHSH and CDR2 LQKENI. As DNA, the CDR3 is TGTGCCAGCTCACCGGGGGAAAAACTGTTTTTT. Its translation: CASSPGEKLFF.